This T cell receptor (beta chain) was captured in a study of blood T cells in healthy people across ages (dated by TCRdb to between 2015 and 2017). For context, the study as a whole: In model experiments, template switching captured roughly one uniquely barcoded TCR beta cDNA molecule for every two T cells. To avoid experimental bias, donors of different ages were randomly spread across the sequencing lanes. Using deep sequencing normalized with unique cDNA molecular identifiers, the study measured how TCR beta repertoire diversity changes with age. Using the same blood draw, the study looked at two additional independent replicas of 1 million unique cDNA reads for two donors, one aged 18 to 30 and the other aged 80 or older. The donors were split into four age groups: young (average about 15 years), middle-aged (roughly 40), aged (roughly 60) and long-lived (roughly 88). The study at large found these results: As age increased, observed TCR beta diversity per million T cells dropped in a roughly linear way, and a significant reduction was already evident by age about 40. Because profiling used bulk unsorted PBMCs, naive and antigen-experienced compartments could not be compared conclusively. Because the CMV infection status of the donors was unknown, age-related changes in expanded clonotypes may potentially have been confounded. Estimates of total diversity based on one million sequenced T cells were regarded as lower bounds and as underestimates. Compared with the aged group, the long-lived group had more naive CD4+ T cells, fewer expanded clones and increased TCR diversity, suggesting age selection. There was a strong correlation between observed TCR beta diversity and the percentage of naive T cells measured by flow cytometry.

Including the terminal cysteine and phenylalanine, the CDR3 comprises 16 residues. Here the CDR3 DNA is all that survives: 48 bases in frame from base 1. CDR1 and CDR2, per the germline V gene, are SGDLS and YYNGEE. The junction carries 19 bases between V and J, which are trimmed by 0 bases and 6 bases respectively. The protocol used for the library was 5' RACE. TCRdb shows the sequencer as Illumina HiSeq 2500. The second PCR ran for roughly 7 to 11 cycles and used a J-beta primer mix along with a sample-barcoded 5' primer. Each TCR beta cDNA molecule received a unique molecular identifier from a template-switch 5' adaptor carrying 12 random nucleotides. Each sample yielded at least 3 million CDR3-containing paired-end reads. First-strand cDNA was synthesized from all RNA with the Mint cDNA synthesis kit, primed by a TRBC-specific oligonucleotide. Following uracil-DNA glycosylase treatment, all cDNA underwent a first 18-cycle PCR with the universal primers M1SS and BC2_uni_R. As for the authors' bioinformatics: For normalization, 1 million high-quality reads, each with a distinct molecular identifier, were randomly selected from each sample. Reads sharing molecular identifiers were discarded rather than binned into consensus sequences. MiTCR, with a Q25 quality threshold and the strictest error-elimination algorithm, was used for CDR3 identification, clonotype clustering and error correction. A nonparametric unseen species model with Euler transformation was used to estimate lower-bound total TCR beta diversity. Starting from the raw public reads, TCRdb applied fastp trimming at Q25, assembled clones with MiXCR and retained in-frame beta chains. Identical CDR3 proteins give one entry, which carries the most common genes and DNA. The V and J calls reflect TCRdb's pipeline rather than the authors' work. The sample profile shows hundreds of thousands of distinct CDR3 sequences; more than 40% of them were found once. Around 21% of the sample belongs to the ten largest clones.

Systemically healthy Caucasian individuals from Russia, 35 to 40 in total and aged about 6 to 100 years, were included as donors. Ten milliliters of peripheral blood were collected from each donor into EDTA-treated Vacutainer tubes. PBMCs were isolated by Ficoll-Paque density-gradient centrifugation, with at least 7 million obtained per sample. Trizol reagent was used to extract total RNA from PBMCs, with at least 6 micrograms per sample. For every donor, an aliquot of PBMCs went through flow cytometry to measure the percentages of naive CD45RAhigh/CD27high T cells. About this clonotype: The antigen it binds to is not known. No quality values exist for individual bases; no much larger clone is one base distant.

This chain joins TRBV9 to TRBJ2-7, with TRBD1 as a weak D call on 7 bases. The sequence was collected from a man in his sixties in good health. The specimen sequenced was blood. CDR3 loop: CASSVAGGTATSEQYF. The DNA sequence reads TGTGCCAGCAGCGTAGCAGGCGGGACAGCCACCTCCGAGCAGTACTTC.